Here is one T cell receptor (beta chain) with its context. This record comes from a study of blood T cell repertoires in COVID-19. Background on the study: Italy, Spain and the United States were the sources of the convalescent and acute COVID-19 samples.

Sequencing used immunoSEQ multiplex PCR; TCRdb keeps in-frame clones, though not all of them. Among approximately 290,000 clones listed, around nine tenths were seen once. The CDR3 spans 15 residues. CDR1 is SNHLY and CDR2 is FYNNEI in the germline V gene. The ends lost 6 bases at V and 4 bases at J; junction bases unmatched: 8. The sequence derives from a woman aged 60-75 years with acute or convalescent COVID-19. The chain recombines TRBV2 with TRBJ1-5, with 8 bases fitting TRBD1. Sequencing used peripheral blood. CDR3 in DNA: TGTGCCAGCAGCCCGACAGGGGATGGGAATCAGCCCCAGCATTTT. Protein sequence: CASSPTGDGNQPQHF.